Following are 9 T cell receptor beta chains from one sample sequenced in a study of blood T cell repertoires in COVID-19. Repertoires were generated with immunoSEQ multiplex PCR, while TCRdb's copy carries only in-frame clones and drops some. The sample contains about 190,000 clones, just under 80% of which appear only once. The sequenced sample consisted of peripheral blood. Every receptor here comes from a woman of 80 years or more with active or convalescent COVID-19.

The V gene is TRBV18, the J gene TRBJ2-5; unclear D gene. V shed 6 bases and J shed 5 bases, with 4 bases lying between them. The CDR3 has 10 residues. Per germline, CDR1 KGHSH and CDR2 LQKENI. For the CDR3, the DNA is TGTGCCAGCTCCCTGGAGACCCAGTACTTC. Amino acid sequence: CASSLETQYF.

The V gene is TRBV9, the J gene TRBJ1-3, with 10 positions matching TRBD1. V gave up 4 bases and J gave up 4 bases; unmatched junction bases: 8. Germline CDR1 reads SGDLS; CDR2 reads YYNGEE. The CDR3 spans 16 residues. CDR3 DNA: TGTGCCAGCAGCCCCGACAGGGGGCTGTCCGGAAACACCATATATTTT. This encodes CASSPDRGLSGNTIYF.

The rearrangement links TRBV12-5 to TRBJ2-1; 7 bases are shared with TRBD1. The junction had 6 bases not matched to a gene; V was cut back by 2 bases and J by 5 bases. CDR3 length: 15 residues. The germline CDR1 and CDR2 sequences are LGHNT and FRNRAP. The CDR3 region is CASGLSPTGHNEQFF. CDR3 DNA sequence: TGTGCTAGTGGTTTGTCTCCGACAGGGCACAATGAGCAGTTCTTC.

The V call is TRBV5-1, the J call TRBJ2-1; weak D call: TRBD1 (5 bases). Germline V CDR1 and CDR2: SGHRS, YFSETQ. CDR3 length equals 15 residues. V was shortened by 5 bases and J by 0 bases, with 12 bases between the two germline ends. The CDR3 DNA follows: TGCGCCAGCAGACAGGCCCCTAGCTCCTACAATGAGCAGTTCTTC. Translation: CASRQAPSSYNEQFF.

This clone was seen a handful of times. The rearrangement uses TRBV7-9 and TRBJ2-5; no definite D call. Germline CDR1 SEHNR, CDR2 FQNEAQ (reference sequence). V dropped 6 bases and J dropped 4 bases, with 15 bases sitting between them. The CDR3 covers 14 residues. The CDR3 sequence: CASRQTVALETQYF. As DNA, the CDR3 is TGTGCCAGCAGGCAGACGGTAGCTTTAGAGACCCAGTACTTC.

As DNA, the CDR3 is TGCGCCAGCAGCCAAGAAGGAGGCAGGGGATCTTCTGGCTACACCTTC. Translated, it gives CASSQEGGRGSSGYTF. The gene calls are TRBV4-3 and TRBJ1-2; the D gene is possibly TRBD1 (6 bases). The germline V and J ends were trimmed by 0 bases and 7 bases, with 18 bases remaining between them. There are 16 residues in the CDR3. Germline CDR1 and CDR2: LGHNA and YSLEER.

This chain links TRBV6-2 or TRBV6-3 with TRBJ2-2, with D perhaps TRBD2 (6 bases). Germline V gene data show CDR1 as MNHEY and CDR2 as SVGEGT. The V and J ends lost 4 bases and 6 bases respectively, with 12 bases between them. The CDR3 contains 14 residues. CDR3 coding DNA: TGTGCCAGCAGTTCCAGGGAGGTTTCCGGGGAGCTGTTTTTT. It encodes CASSSREVSGELFF.

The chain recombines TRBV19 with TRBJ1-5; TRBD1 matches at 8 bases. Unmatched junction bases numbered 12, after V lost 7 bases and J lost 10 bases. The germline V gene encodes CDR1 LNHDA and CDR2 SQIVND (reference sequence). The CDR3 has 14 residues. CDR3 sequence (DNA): TGTGCCAGTACCCCAGACAGGGGAGGGGGTCCCCAGCATTTT. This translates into CASTPDRGGGPQHF.

CDR3 sequence reads: CASSAQGVQETQYF. As DNA, the CDR3 is TGTGCCAGCAGCGCCCAGGGGGTGCAAGAGACCCAGTACTTC. V gene TRBV7-2 combines with J gene TRBJ2-5, with 7 nucleotides matching TRBD1. The V gene end was trimmed by 5 bases and the J gene end by 2 bases; junction bases not matched to a gene: 5. Germline V gene sequence: CDR1 SGHTA, CDR2 FQGNSA. This CDR3 contains 14 residues. Based on the CDR3 plus reference TRBV7-2 and TRBJ2-5, the full variable domain is GAGVSQSPSNKVTEKGKDVELRCDPISGHTALYWYRQSLGQGLEFLIYFQGNSAPDKSGLPSDRFSAERTGGSVSTLTIQRTQQEDSAVYLCASSAQGVQETQYFGPGTRLLVL.